Listed below are T cell receptor beta chains from one sample, sequenced in a study of PD-1 blockade in classical Hodgkin lymphoma. The data were produced by immunoSEQ multiplex PCR, yet TCRdb's version contains in-frame clones alone and is incomplete. The table lists around 13,000 clones, roughly 75% of them singletons. The material sequenced was peripheral blood mononuclear cells (PBMCs), taken at baseline. The receptors come from a human donor with classical Hodgkin lymphoma. CDR3s include the opening cysteine and the closing phenylalanine or tryptophan. Fields, in order: clone size, V gene, J gene, D gene, CDR3 DNA, CDR3 protein. The D gene is left open where the match is weak. Size values are once, few and many counts, or a class for expanded clones, and some rows have none.

few	TRBV19	TRBJ1-5	.	TGTGCCAGCAGCAGGGGCTATCAGCCCCAGCATTTT	CASSRGYQPQHF
.	TRBV28	TRBJ1-1	.	TGTGCCAGCAGTCCTAGACAGAACACTGAAGCTTTCTTT	CASSPRQNTEAFF
once	TRBV7-9	TRBJ1-6	.	TGTGCCAGCAGCTTTTCCAATTCACCCCTCCACTTT	CASSFSNSPLHF
.	TRBV6-1	TRBJ1-1	.	TGTGCCAGCACCTCAACTGGGCAGTCTGAAGCTTTCTTT	CASTSTGQSEAFF
.	TRBV27	TRBJ2-2	.	TGTGCCAGCAGTGATCACCGCGTTGAGCTGTTTTTT	CASSDHRVELFF
.	TRBV7-2	TRBJ1-2	.	TGTGCCAGCAGCTTAGATCCAGGAAACTATGGCTACACCTTC	CASSLDPGNYGYTF
.	TRBV5-5	TRBJ1-1	.	TGTGCCAGCAGCCTCGTGGGCATGGGGAACACTGAAGCTTTCTTT	CASSLVGMGNTEAFF
.	TRBV6-5	TRBJ1-2	.	TGTGCCAGCAGTTCCAACGGACGGTATGGCTACACCTTC	CASSSNGRYGYTF
.	TRBV19	TRBJ1-1	.	TGTGCCAGTAGTCTTCTGTTCGGGGAGAGGGCTGAAGCTTTCTTT	CASSLLFGERAEAFF
.	TRBV6-1	TRBJ1-4	.	TGTGCCAGCACCCCTCCAGGGTCTCATAATGAAAAACTGTTTTTT	CASTPPGSHNEKLFF
.	TRBV30	TRBJ2-3	.	TGTGCCTGGAGTGACACAGATACGCAGTATTTT	CAWSDTDTQYF
.	TRBV2	TRBJ2-2	.	TGTGCCAGCAGTGAAACCGGGGAGCTGTTTTTT	CASSETGELFF
.	TRBV11-3	TRBJ1-1	TRBD1	TGTGCCAGCAGGGGACAGGACACTGAAGCTTTCTTT	CASRGQDTEAFF
.	TRBV7-9	TRBJ2-3	TRBD2	TGTGCCAGCAGCGCGCCGGGACTAGCGGGGGGTAGCACAGATACGCAGTATTTT	CASSAPGLAGGSTDTQYF
.	TRBV19	TRBJ2-7	.	TGTGCCAGTAGTATAGGATGGGGGGAGTTGGGCTACGAGCAGTACTTC	CASSIGWGELGYEQYF
.	TRBV9	TRBJ2-5	.	TGTGCCAGCAGCCCCCGCAGCAGGAAGACACCTTACCAAGAGACCCAGTACTTC	CASSPRSRKTPYQETQYF
.	TRBV6-5	TRBJ2-7	TRBD2	TGTGCCAGCCGTAGCGGGAGTGTAGCCGAGCAGTACTTC	CASRSGSVAEQYF
once	TRBV4-3	TRBJ2-7	.	TGCGCCAGCAGCCAAGATCCAGGGACAACCTACGAGCAGTACTTC	CASSQDPGTTYEQYF
.	TRBV2	TRBJ1-3	.	TGTGCCAGCAGTGTGGTGATAAGTGGAAACACCATATATTTT	CASSVVISGNTIYF
.	TRBV19	TRBJ2-4	.	TGTGCCAGTAGTTCGCCGGCAGGGTTCAAAAACATTCAGTACTTC	CASSSPAGFKNIQYF
.	TRBV13	TRBJ1-3	TRBD1	TGTGCCAGCAGCAAGCGGCCGGGACAGGGAAGAAACACCATATATTTT	CASSKRPGQGRNTIYF
.	TRBV6-5	TRBJ1-3	TRBD1	TGTGCCAGCAGTGCCGGGACAGCTGGAAACACCATATATTTT	CASSAGTAGNTIYF
.	TRBV6-6	TRBJ2-7	.	TGTGCCAGCAGTCGGGGCACAGGGAGCTACGAGCAGTACTTC	CASSRGTGSYEQYF
.	TRBV11-2	TRBJ2-7	TRBD1	TGTGCCAGCAGCCCAAGGCTCGGGACAGGGAAGAATCACGAGCAGTACTTC	CASSPRLGTGKNHEQYF
.	TRBV7-8	TRBJ1-6	TRBD1	TGTGCCAGCAGCGGGACAGGGAGGGATTCACCCCTCCACTTT	CASSGTGRDSPLHF
.	TRBV7-9	TRBJ2-5	.	TGTGCCAGCAGCATAGGGACAACAGAAGGGGAGACCCAGTACTTC	CASSIGTTEGETQYF
.	TRBV28	TRBJ1-1	.	TGTGCCAGCAGCAAGGGGGGGCGGCCTGAAGCTTTCTTT	CASSKGGRPEAFF
.	TRBV6-1	TRBJ1-4	TRBD1	TGTGCCAGCAGTGGTTATGCGGGACAGCTAAATGAAAAACTGTTTTTT	CASSGYAGQLNEKLFF
.	TRBV10-3	TRBJ2-7	TRBD1	TGTGCCGTATCGACAGGGGCCTACGAGCAGTACTTC	CAVSTGAYEQYF
.	TRBV11-1	TRBJ2-1	.	TGTGCCAGCAGCCCGCGGGACGGAGCTGACAATGAGCAGTTCTTC	CASSPRDGADNEQFF